This TCR beta chain was profiled in a study of blood T cell repertoires in COVID-19. Study-level background: The United States, Italy and Spain supplied acute and convalescent COVID-19 samples. PBMCs, B-cell-depleted T cells, or T cells were the source of the cDNA or gDNA that made up the material.

In the authors' methods: Reference gene primer amplification gave estimated nucleated cell counts. The method was immunoSEQ multiplex PCR; TCRdb's version includes in-frame clones alone and lacks a portion of them. Clone size and the V and J calls come from that table; the DNA yielded D and trimming. The sample records about 220,000 clones, around 83% being singletons. Seattle enrolled patients during active infection and tracked them longitudinally. V was shortened by 6 bases and J by 9 bases, with 9 bases between the two germline ends. The CDR3 loop spans 11 amino acids. From germline, CDR1 is MRHNA and CDR2 SNTAGT.

Sequenced material: peripheral blood. The TCR was taken from a woman in her 70s with COVID-19, enrolled during active disease. V gene TRBV6-4 combines with J gene TRBJ2-1; D not certain. The CDR3 bases are TGTGCCAGCAGGAATTTCGGTGAGCAGTTCTTC. Its protein is CASRNFGEQFF.